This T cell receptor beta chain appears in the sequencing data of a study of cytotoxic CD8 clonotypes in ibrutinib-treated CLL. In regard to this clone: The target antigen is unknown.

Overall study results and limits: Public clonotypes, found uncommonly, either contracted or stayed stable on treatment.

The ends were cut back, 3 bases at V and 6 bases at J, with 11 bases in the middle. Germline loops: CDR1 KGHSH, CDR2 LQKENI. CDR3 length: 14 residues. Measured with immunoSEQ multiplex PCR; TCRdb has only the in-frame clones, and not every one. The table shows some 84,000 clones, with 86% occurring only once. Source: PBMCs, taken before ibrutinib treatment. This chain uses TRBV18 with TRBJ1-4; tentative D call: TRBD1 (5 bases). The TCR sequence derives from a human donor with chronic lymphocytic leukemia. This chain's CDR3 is CASSPRDADEKLFF. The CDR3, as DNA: TGTGCCAGCTCACCGCGGGACGCCGATGAAAAACTGTTTTTT. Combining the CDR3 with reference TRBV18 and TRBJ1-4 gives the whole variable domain NAGVMQNPRHLVRRRGQEARLRCSPMKGHSHVYWYRQLPEEGLKFMVYLQKENIIDESGMPKERFSAEFPKEGPSILRIQQVVRGDSAAYFCASSPRDADEKLFFGSGTQLSVL.